What follows are 3 T cell receptor beta chains derived from one specimen sequenced in a study of T cells in women clearing cervical HPV infection. Measured with immunoSEQ multiplex PCR; TCRdb has only the in-frame clones, and not every one. The sample totals roughly 35,000 clones. Sequences were obtained from blood buffy coat. The receptors here all came from a woman aged 18 to 75 with a cervical HPV16 infection that either progressed to CIN3+ or cleared (not recorded which).

As concerns this clone: Coverage ceases 3 residues before the CDR3 finishes, and the germline J gene fills in the end. This chain joins TRBV7-6 and TRBJ2-3, with TRBD1 identical over 7 bases. This CDR3 is built from 16 residues. J lost 2 bases, V lost 5 bases, and 10 bases had no gene match. From germline, CDR1 is SGHVS and CDR2 FNYEAQ. The CDR3 loop is CASSTQLTGNTDTQYF. The DNA read from the CDR3 is TGTGCCAGCAGCACCCAATTGACAGGGAACACAGATACG.

As regards this clone: The read ends 3 residues shy of where the CDR3 ends; the end is completed using the germline J gene. This chain uses TRBV6-1 with TRBJ1-6; D may be TRBD1 (5 bases). With 0 bases removed from V and 2 bases from J, the gap between germline ends came to 14 bases. The germline V gene encodes CDR1 MNHNS and CDR2 SASEGT. The CDR3 has 18 residues. The sequenced CDR3 bases are TGTGCCAGCAGTGAAGCGGGAAGGGGTATCACCTATAATTCACCC. Translating gives CASSEAGRGITYNSP. The CDR3 in full is CASSEAGRGITYNSPLHF.

Concerning this clone: The CDR3 extends 3 residues past the end of the read, so its final part is completed from the germline J gene. The V and J genes are TRBV19 and TRBJ2-2; the match to TRBD1 covers 7 bases. The CDR3 runs 14 residues. Germline V gene data show CDR1 as LNHDA and CDR2 as SQIVND (reference sequence). CDR3: CASSDRVANSPLFF. Partial CDR3 DNA: TGTGCCAGTAGCGACAGGGTAGCGAATTCACCG.